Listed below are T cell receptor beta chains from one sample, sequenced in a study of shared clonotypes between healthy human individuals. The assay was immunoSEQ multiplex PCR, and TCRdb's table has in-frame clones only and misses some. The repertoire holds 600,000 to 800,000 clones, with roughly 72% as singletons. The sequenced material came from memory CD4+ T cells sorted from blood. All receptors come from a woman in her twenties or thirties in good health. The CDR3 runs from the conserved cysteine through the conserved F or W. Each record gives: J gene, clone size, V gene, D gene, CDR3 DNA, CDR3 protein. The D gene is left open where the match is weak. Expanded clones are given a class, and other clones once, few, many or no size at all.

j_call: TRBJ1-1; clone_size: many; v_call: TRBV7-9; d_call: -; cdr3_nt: TGTGCCAGCAGCTTAGCATCCGGGGCGAACACTGAAGCTTTCTTT; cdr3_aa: CASSLASGANTEAFF
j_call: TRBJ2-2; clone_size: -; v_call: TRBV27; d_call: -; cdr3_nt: TGTGCCAGCATGAGAGACTTGGGGGGAGTGAGTGCCGGGGAGCTGTTTTTT; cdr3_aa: CASMRDLGGVSAGELFF
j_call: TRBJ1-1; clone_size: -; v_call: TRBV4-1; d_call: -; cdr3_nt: TGCGCCAGCAGCCAAGATCCAGGGACGAACACTGAAGCTTTCTTT; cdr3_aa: CASSQDPGTNTEAFF
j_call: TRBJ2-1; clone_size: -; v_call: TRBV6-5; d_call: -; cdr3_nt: TGTGCCAGCAGTTACGGGCTAGGCGGTTACAATGAGCAGTTCTTC; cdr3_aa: CASSYGLGGYNEQFF
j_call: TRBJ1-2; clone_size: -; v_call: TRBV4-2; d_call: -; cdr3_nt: TGTGCCAGCAGCTTGGCTGAATATGGCTACACCTTC; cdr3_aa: CASSLAEYGYTF
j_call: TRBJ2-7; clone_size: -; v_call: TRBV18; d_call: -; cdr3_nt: TGTGCCAGCTCACTACTCCCAAGAGACGAGCAGTACTTC; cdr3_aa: CASSLLPRDEQYF
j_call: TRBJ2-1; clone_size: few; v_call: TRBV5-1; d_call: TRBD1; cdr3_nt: TGCGCCAGCAGGCAACAGGGGGCCGCATCCTACAATGAGCAGTTCTTC; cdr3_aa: CASRQQGAASYNEQFF
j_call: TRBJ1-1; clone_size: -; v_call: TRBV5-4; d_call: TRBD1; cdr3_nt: TGTGCCAGCAGCTCGCGCCGTCCACAGGGGGCTGCGAACACTGAAGCTTTCTTT; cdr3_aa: CASSSRRPQGAANTEAFF
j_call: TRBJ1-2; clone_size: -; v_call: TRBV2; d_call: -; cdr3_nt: TGTGCCAGCAGTGAACGGCAGAACGATGGCTACACCTTC; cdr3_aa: CASSERQNDGYTF
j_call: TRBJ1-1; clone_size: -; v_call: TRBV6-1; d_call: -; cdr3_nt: TGTGCCAGCAGTGTGGGGTTTACGAACACTGAAGCTTTCTTT; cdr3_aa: CASSVGFTNTEAFF
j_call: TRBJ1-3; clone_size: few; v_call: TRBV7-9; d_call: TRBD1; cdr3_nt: TGTGCCAGCAGCTTAACAGGGGGCAAAGGAAACACCATATATTTT; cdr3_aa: CASSLTGGKGNTIYF
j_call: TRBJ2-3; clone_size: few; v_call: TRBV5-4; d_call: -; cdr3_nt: TGTGCCAGCAGGATGGGGGGAGCCTCCACAGATACGCAGTATTTT; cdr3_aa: CASRMGGASTDTQYF
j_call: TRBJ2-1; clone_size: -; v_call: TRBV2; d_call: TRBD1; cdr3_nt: TGTGCCAGCAGTGGGACAGGGAACAATGAGCAGTTCTTC; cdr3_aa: CASSGTGNNEQFF
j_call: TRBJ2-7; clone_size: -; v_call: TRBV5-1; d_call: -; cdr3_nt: TGCGCCAGCAGCTTACCCGACGTTTCCTACGAGCAGTACTTC; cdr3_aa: CASSLPDVSYEQYF
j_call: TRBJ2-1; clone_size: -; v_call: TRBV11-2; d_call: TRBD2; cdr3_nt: TGTGCCAGCAGCTTAGAGTCCGGGACTAGCGCCTACAATGAGCAGTTCTTC; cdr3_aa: CASSLESGTSAYNEQFF
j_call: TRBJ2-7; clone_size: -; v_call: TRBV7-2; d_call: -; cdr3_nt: TGTGCCAGCAGCTTAAAAGGGGGACACGAGCAGTACTTC; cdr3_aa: CASSLKGGHEQYF
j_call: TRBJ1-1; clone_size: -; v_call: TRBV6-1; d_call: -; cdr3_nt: TGTGCCAGCACATCGGACGTCGCTCCTGGGACTGAAGCTTTCTTT; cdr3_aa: CASTSDVAPGTEAFF
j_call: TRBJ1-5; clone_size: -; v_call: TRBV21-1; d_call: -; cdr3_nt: TGTGCCAGCCGTGGACACAGGGAGGTAATGCCCCAGCATTTT; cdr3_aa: CASRGHREVMPQHF
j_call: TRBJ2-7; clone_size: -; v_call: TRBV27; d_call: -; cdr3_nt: TGTGCCAGCAGTTTAAATCGGCGGGGGCCCCCCCACGAGCAGTACTTC; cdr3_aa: CASSLNRRGPPHEQYF
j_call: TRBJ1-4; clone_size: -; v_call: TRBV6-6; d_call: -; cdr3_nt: TGTGCCAGCAGTTACGATGCGAATGAAAAACTGTTTTTT; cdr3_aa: CASSYDANEKLFF
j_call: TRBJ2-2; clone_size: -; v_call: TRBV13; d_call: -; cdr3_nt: TGTGCCAGCAGCTTCCTGCCCACCGGGGAGCTGTTTTTT; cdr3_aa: CASSFLPTGELFF
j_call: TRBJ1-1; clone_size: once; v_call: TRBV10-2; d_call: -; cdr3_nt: TGCGCCAGCAGTGAGGTCGGCAGTTTTGAAGCTTTCTTT; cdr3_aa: CASSEVGSFEAFF
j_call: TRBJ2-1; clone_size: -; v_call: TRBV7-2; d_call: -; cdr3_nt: TGTGCCAGCAGCCGATACAATGAGCAGTTCTTC; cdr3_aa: CASSRYNEQFF
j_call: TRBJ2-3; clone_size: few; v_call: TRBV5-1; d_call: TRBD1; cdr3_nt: TGCGCCAGCAGCTTGGGAGACAGGGATGCCGGTACGCAGTATTTT; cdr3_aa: CASSLGDRDAGTQYF
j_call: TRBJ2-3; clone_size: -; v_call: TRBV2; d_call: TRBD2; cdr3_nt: TGTGCCAGCAGTGGACTAGCGCGCCACACAGATACGCAGTATTTT; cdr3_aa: CASSGLARHTDTQYF
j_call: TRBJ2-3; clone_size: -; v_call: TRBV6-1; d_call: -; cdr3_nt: TGTGCCAGCAGGAACAGACTAGTGCGCACAGATACGCAGTATTTT; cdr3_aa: CASRNRLVRTDTQYF
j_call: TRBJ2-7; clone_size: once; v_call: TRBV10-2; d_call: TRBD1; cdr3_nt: TGCGCCAGCAGTGAGGGGGACAGGGTACGGGATACCTACGAGCAGTACTTC; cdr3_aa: CASSEGDRVRDTYEQYF
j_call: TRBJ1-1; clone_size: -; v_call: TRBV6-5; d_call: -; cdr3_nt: TGTGCCAGCAGTTCCCCCGGGACGTTGAACACTGAAGCTTTCTTT; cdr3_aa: CASSSPGTLNTEAFF
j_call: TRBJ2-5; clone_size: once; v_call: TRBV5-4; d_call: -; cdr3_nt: TGTGCCAGCAGCCGGGGGTACCAAGAGACCCAGTACTTC; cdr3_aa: CASSRGYQETQYF
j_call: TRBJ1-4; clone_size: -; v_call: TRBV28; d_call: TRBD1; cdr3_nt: TGTGCCAGCAGACACCCGGGACAGGGGGATGAAAAACTGTTTTTT; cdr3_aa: CASRHPGQGDEKLFF
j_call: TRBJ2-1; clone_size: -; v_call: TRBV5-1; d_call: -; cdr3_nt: TGCGCCAGCAGCTTCTTCCGTGATGAGCAGTTCTTC; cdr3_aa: CASSFFRDEQFF
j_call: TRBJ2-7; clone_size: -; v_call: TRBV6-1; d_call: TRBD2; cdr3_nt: TGTGCCAGCAGTGTCGGACTAGCGGTGACGCCTCCTTACGAGCAGTACTTC; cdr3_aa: CASSVGLAVTPPYEQYF